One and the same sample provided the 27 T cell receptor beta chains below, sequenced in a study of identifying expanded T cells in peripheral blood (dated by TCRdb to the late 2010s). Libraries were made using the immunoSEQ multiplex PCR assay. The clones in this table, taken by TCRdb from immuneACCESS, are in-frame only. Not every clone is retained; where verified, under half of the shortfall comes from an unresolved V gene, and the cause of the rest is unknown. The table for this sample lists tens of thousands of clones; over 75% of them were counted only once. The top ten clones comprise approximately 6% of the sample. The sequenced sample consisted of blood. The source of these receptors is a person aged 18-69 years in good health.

This CDR3 reads CASSSPGRGLSYGYTF. The CDR3 DNA reads TGTGCCAGCAGCTCTCCAGGCAGGGGGCTATCATATGGCTACACCTTC. The gene calls are TRBV5-6 and TRBJ1-2; 8 bases are shared with TRBD1. The germline CDR1 and CDR2 sequences are SGHDT and YYEEEE. V trimming: 3 bases; J trimming: 5 bases; junction bases outside the gene matches: 12. This CDR3 is built from 16 residues.

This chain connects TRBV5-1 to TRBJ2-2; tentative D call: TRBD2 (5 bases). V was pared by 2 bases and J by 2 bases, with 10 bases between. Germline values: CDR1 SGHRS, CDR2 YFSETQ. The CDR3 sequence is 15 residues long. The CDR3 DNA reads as TGCGCCAGCAGCTTAGGGAGAACTAACACCGGGGAGCTGTTTTTT. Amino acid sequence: CASSLGRTNTGELFF.

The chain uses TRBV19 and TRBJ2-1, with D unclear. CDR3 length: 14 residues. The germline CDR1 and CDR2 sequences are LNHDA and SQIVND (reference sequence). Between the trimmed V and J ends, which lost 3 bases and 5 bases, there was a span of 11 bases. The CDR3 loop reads CASSIGRLDNEQFF. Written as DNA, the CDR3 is TGTGCCAGTAGTATCGGCAGGCTGGACAATGAGCAGTTCTTC.

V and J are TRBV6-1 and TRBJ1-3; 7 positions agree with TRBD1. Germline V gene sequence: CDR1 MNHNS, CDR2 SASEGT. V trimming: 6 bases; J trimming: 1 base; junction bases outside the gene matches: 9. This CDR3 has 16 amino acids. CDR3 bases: TGTGCCAGCAGGGAACATTACAGGGGTTCTGGAAACACCATATATTTT. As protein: CASREHYRGSGNTIYF.

CDR3 bases: TGTGCCTGGAGTGTAGGGGAGACCCAGTACTTC. Translating gives CAWSVGETQYF. The chain joins TRBV30 to TRBJ2-5; D not resolved. This CDR3 is built from 11 residues. The germline V and J ends were trimmed by 0 bases and 5 bases, with 4 bases remaining between them. Germline V gene lookup returns CDR1 GTSNPN and CDR2 SVGIG (reference sequence).

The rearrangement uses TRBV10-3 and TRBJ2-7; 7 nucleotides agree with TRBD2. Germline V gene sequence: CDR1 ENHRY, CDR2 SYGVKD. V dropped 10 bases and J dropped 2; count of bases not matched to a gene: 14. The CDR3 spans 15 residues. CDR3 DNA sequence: TGTGCCACCGCATCCGGGGGGAGTAGCGCCTACGAGCAGTACTTC. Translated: CATASGGSSAYEQYF.

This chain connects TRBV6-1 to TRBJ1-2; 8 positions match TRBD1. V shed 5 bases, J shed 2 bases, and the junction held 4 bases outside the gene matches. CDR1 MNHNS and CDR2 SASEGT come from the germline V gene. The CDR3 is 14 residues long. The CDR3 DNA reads TGTGCCAGCAGTCTATGGACAGGGAACTATGGCTACACCTTC. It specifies CASSLWTGNYGYTF.

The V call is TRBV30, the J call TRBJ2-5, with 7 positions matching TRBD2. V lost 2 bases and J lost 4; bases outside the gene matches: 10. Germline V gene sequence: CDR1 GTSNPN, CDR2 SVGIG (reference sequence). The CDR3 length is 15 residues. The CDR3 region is CAWSPPGGFRETQYF. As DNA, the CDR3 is TGTGCCTGGAGTCCCCCGGGGGGTTTTCGAGAGACCCAGTACTTC.

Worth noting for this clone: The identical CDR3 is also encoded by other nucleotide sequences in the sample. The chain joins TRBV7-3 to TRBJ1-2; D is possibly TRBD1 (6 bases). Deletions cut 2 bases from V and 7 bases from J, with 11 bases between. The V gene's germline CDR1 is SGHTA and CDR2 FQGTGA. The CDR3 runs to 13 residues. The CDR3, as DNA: TGTGCCAGCAGCTTATCAGGGGTCACTGGCTACACCTTC. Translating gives CASSLSGVTGYTF. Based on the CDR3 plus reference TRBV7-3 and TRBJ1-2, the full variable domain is GAGVSQTPSNKVTEKGKYVELRCDPISGHTALYWYRQSLGQGPEFLIYFQGTGAADDSGLPNDRFFAVRPEGSVSTLKIQRTERGDSAVYLCASSLSGVTGYTFGSGTRLTVV.

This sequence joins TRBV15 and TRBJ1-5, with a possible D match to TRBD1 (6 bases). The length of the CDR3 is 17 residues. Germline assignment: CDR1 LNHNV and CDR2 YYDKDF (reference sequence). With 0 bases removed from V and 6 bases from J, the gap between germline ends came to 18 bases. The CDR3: CATSREGYRVRGQPQHF. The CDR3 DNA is TGTGCCACCAGCAGAGAGGGGTACAGGGTACGCGGTCAGCCCCAGCATTTT.

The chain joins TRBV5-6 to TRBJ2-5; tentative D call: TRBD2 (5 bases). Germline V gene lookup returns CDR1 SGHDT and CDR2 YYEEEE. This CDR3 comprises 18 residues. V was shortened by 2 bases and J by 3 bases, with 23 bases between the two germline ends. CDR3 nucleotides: TGTGCCAGCAGCTTACTCCCGGGGTCCATTACCCACGAAGAGACCCAGTACTTC. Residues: CASSLLPGSITHEETQYF.

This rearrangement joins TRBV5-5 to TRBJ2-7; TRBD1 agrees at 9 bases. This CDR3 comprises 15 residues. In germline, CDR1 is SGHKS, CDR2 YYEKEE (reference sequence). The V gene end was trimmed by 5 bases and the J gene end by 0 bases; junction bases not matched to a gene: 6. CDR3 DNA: TGTGCCAGCAGTTACGGGACAGGGAGCTCCTACGAGCAGTACTTC. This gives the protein CASSYGTGSSYEQYF.

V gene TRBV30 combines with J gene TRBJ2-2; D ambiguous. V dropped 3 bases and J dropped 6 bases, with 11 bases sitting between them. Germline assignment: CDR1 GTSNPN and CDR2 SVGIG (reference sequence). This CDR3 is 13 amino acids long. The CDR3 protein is CAWSPTRPGELFF. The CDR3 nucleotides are TGTGCCTGGAGCCCCACGCGGCCCGGGGAGCTGTTTTTT. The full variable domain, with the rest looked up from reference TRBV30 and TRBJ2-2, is SQTIHQWPATLVQPVGSPLSLECTVEGTSNPNLYWYRQAAGRGLQLLFYSVGIGQISSEVPQNLSASRPQDRQFILSSKKLLLSDSGFYLCAWSPTRPGELFFGEGSRLTVL.

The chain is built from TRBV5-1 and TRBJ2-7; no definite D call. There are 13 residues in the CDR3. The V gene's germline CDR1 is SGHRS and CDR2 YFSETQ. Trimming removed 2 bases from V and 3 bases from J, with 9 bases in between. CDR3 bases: TGCGCCAGCAGCTTAGGGCCCGACTACGAGCAGTACTTC. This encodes CASSLGPDYEQYF.

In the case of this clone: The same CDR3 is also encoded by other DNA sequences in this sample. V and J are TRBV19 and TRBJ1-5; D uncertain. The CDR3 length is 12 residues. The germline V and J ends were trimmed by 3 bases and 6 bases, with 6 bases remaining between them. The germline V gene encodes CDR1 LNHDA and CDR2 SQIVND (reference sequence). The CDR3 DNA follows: TGTGCCAGTAGTATGGGAGTTCAGCCCCAGCATTTT. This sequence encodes CASSMGVQPQHF.

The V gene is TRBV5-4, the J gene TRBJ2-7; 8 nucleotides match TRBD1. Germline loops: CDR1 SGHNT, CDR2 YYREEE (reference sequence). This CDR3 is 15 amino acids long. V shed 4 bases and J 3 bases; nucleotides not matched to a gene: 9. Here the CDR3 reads CASSPSDRDGYEQYF. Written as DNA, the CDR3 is TGTGCCAGCAGCCCATCGGACAGGGACGGCTACGAGCAGTACTTC.

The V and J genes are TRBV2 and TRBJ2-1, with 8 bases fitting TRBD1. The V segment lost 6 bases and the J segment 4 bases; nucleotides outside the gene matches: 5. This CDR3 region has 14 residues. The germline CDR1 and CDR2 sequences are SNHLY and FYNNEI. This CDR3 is CASSGQGYYNEQFF. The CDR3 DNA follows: TGTGCCAGCAGCGGACAGGGATATTACAATGAGCAGTTCTTC. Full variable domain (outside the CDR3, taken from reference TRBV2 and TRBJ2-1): EPEVTQTPSHQVTQMGQEVILRCVPISNHLYFYWYRQILGQKVEFLVSFYNNEISEKSEIFDDQFSVERPDGSNFTLKIRSTKLEDSAMYFCASSGQGYYNEQFFGPGTRLTVL.

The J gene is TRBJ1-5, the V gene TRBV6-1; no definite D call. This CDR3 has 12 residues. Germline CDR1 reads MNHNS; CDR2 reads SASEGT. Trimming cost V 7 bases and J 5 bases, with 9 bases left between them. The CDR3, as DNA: TGTGCCAGCACCACCTTTGATCAGCCCCAGCATTTT. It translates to CASTTFDQPQHF.

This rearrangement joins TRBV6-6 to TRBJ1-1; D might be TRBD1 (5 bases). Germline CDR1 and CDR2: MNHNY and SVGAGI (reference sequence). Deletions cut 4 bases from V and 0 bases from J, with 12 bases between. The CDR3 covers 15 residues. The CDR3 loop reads CASSFRRDVNTEAFF. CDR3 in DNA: TGTGCCAGCAGTTTCCGACGGGACGTGAACACTGAAGCTTTCTTT.

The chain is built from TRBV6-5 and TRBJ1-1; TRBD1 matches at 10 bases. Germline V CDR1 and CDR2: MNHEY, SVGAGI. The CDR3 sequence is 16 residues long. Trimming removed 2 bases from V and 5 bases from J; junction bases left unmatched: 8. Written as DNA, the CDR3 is TGTGCCAGCAGTTACCCGGAGGGACAGGGGAGGACTGAAGCTTTCTTT. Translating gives CASSYPEGQGRTEAFF.

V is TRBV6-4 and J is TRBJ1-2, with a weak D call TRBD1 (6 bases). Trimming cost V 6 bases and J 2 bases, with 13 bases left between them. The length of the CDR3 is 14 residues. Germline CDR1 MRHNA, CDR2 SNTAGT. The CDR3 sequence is CASRRQVLNYGYTF. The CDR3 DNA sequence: TGTGCCAGCAGAAGACAGGTCTTAAACTATGGCTACACCTTC.

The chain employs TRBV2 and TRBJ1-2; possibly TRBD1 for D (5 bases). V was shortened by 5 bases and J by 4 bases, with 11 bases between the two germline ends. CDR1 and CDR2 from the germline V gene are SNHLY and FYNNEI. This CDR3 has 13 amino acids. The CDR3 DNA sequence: TGTGCCAGCAGTTTCGACAGAATCTATGGCTACACCTTC. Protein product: CASSFDRIYGYTF.

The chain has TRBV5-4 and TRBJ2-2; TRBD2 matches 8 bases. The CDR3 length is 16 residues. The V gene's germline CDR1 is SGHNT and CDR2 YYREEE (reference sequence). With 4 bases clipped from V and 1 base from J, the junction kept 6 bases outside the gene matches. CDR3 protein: CASSNLAGKNTGELFF. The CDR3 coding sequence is TGTGCCAGCAGCAATTTAGCGGGGAAGAACACCGGGGAGCTGTTTTTT.

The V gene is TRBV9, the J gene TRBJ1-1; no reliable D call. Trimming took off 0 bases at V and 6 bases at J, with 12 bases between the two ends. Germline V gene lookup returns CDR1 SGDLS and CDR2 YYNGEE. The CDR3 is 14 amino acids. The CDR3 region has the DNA TGTGCCAGCAGCGTAGGGTGGTATCGGGCTGAAGCTTTCTTT. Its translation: CASSVGWYRAEAFF.

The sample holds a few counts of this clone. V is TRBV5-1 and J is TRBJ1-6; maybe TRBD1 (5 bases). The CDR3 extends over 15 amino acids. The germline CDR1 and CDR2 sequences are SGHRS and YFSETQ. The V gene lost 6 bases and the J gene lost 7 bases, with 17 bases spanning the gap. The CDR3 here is CASKGQGGGNSPLHF. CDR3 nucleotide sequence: TGCGCCAGCAAGGGGCAGGGTGGTGGAAATTCACCCCTCCACTTT.

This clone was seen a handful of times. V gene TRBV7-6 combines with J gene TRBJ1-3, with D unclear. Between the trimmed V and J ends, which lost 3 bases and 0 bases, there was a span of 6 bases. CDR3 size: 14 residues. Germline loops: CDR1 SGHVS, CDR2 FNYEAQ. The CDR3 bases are TGTGCCAGCAGCTTTACATACTCTGGAAACACCATATATTTT. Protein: CASSFTYSGNTIYF.

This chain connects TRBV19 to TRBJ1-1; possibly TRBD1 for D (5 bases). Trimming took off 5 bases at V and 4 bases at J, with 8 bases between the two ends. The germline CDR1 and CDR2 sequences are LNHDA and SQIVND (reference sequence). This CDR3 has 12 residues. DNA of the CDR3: TGTGCCAGTAGTGTCACAGGCACTGAAGCTTTCTTT. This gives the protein CASSVTGTEAFF.